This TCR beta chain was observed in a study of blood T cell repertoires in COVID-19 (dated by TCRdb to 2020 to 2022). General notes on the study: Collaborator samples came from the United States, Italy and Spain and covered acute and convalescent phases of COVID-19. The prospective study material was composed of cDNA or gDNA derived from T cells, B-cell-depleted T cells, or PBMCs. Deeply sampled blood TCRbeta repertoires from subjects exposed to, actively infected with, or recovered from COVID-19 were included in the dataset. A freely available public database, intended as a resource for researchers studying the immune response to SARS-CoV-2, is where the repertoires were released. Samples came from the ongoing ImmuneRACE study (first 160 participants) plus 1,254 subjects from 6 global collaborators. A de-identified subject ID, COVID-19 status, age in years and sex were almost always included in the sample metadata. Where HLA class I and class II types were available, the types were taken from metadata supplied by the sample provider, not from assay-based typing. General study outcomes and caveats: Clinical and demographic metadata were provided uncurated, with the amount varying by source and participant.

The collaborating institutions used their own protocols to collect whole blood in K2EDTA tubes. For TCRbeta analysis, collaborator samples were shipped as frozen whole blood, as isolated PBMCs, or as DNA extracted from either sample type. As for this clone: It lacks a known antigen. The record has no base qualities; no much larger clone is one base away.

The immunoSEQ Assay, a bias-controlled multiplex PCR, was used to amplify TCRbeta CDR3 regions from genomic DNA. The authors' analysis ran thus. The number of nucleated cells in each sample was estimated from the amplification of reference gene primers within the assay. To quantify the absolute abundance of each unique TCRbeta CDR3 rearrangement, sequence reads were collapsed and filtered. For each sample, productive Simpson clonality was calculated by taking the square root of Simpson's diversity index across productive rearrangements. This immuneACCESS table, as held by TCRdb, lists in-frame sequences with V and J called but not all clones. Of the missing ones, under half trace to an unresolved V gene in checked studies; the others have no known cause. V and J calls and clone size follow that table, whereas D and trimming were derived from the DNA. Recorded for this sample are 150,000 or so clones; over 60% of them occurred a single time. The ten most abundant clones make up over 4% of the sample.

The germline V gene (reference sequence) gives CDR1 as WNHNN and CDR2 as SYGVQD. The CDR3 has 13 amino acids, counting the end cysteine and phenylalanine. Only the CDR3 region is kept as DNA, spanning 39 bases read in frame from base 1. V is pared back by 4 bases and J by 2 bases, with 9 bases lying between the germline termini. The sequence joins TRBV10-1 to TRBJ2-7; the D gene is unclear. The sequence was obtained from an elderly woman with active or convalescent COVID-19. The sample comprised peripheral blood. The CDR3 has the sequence CASSAVRTYEQYF. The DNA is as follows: TGCGCCAGCAGTGCTGTGCGAACCTACGAGCAGTACTTC.